This T cell receptor beta chain came from a study of siplizumab effects on memory and regulatory T cells. Profiled with immunoSEQ multiplex PCR; TCRdb holds only in-frame clones, not every one. The profile covers approximately 110,000 clones, with under 95% appearing a single time and approximately 0.75% taken by the ten largest. Trimming cost V 4 bases and J 8 bases; bases outside gene matches: 10. This CDR3 spans 17 amino acids. Per germline, CDR1 SEHNR and CDR2 FQNEAQ (reference sequence). Details on this clone: Its antigen remains unknown.

Points from the study as a whole: Of the proliferating CD4+ or CD8+ clones, roughly 75-97% lacked a naive or memory phenotype that could be assigned. Siplizumab produced a significant reduction in alloreactive sequences that were traceable to unstimulated CD4+ memory cells.

The specimen sequenced was Tregs sorted from blood. The chain couples TRBV7-9 to TRBJ2-1; 14 nucleotides align to TRBD2. This TCR was sampled from a human donor in good health. Here the CDR3 reads CASSSNAGTSGSYEQFF. For the CDR3, the DNA is TGTGCCAGCAGCTCTAACGCCGGGACTAGCGGGAGCTATGAGCAGTTCTTC.